These 18 T cell receptor beta chains share one sample of origin, sequenced in a study of identical twins. TCRdb reanalysed the 5' RACE reads using MiXCR and keeps one entry per CDR3 protein. The sample shows hundreds of thousands of distinct CDR3 sequences, nearly 9.5% of them seen only once. This sample was also put to use in a study of yellow fever vaccine responses in identical twins.

Material for sequencing was CD8+ T cells sorted from blood. These receptors were collected from a woman aged 18 to 35 in good health.

This chain links TRBV27 with TRBJ2-5; the D gene is possibly TRBD1 (6 bases). The germline V gene encodes CDR1 MNHEY and CDR2 SMNVEV (reference sequence). With 2 bases removed from V and 3 bases from J, the gap between germline ends came to 13 bases. The CDR3 totals 15 residues. This chain's CDR3 is CASSLGTNRKETQYF. Written as DNA, the CDR3 is TGTGCCAGCAGTTTAGGGACAAACCGGAAAGAGACCCAGTACTTC.

The V call is TRBV18, the J call TRBJ2-3; 11 nucleotides agree with TRBD2. CDR3 size: 17 residues. V was pared by 0 bases and J by 3 bases, with 5 bases of the junction left unmatched. The V gene's germline CDR1 is KGHSH and CDR2 LQKENI. The CDR3 bases are TGTGCCAGCTCACCACCGCTAGCGGGGGGCCAGACAGATACGCAGTATTTT. Encoded protein: CASSPPLAGGQTDTQYF.

This clonotype was observed a few times. The J gene is TRBJ2-1, the V gene TRBV4-3; 10 bases fit TRBD2. From germline, CDR1 is LGHNA and CDR2 YSLEER. V shed 4 bases and J 4 bases; nucleotides not matched to a gene: 10. The CDR3 is 17 residues long. The CDR3 loop is CASSPRTSGETYNEQFF. Written as DNA, the CDR3 is TGCGCCAGCAGCCCTAGGACTAGCGGCGAGACTTACAATGAGCAGTTCTTC.

This clonotype was picked up many times. CDR3 sequence reads: CASSLAQGSVNTEAFF. The CDR3 region has the DNA TGTGCCAGCAGCTTAGCGCAGGGGTCTGTGAACACTGAAGCTTTCTTT. This chain joins TRBV7-8 and TRBJ1-1; D might be TRBD1 (6 bases). Germline V gives CDR1 SGHVS, CDR2 FQNEAQ. CDR3 length equals 16 residues. V was trimmed by 0 bases and J by 0 bases, leaving 11 bases between them.

This chain connects TRBV20-1 to TRBJ1-6, with D perhaps matching TRBD1 (5 bases). This CDR3 contains 17 residues. CDR1 and CDR2 from the germline V gene are DFQATT and SNEGSKA (reference sequence). The V end was cut by 0 bases, the J end by 0 bases, with 12 bases between. CDR3: CSARDRGPSSYNSPLHF. DNA for the CDR3: TGCAGTGCTAGAGATAGGGGCCCGAGCTCCTATAATTCACCCCTCCACTTT.

This clonotype has a handful of counts. This sequence joins TRBV7-2 and TRBJ2-3; D remains unclear. The CDR3 totals 14 residues. In germline, CDR1 is SGHTA, CDR2 FQGNSA. V was cut by 7 bases and J by 2 bases, with 13 bases left in between. The CDR3 coding sequence is TGTGCCAGCACCCCCTCCGGCCTCACAGATACGCAGTATTTT. The encoded protein is CASTPSGLTDTQYF.

This clonotype was counted at least ten times. V gene TRBV7-8 combines with J gene TRBJ2-1; 9 positions match TRBD2. The germline CDR1 and CDR2 sequences are SGHVS and FQNEAQ. The J segment lost 8 bases and the V segment lost 5 bases, leaving 7 bases of the junction unmatched. This CDR3 is built from 14 residues. CDR3 in DNA: TGTGCCAGCAGCCCGGGACTAGCTTGGGATGAGCAGTTCTTC. Translation gives CASSPGLAWDEQFF.

This clonotype appeared a few times. The chain couples TRBV2 to TRBJ2-7; D may correspond to TRBD1 or TRBD2 (5 bases each). The CDR3 loop spans 17 amino acids. V was shortened by 2 bases and J by 0 bases, with 17 bases between the two germline ends. Per the germline V gene, CDR1 is SNHLY and CDR2 is FYNNEI. The CDR3 coding sequence is TGTGCCAGCAGTGAACCGTCCACGGGGACCCCCTCCTACGAGCAGTACTTC. Protein sequence: CASSEPSTGTPSYEQYF.

This chain uses TRBV9 with TRBJ2-1, with TRBD2 matching over 7 bases. This CDR3 spans 16 amino acids. Germline lookup yields CDR1 SGDLS and CDR2 YYNGEE. After removal of 4 bases from V and 3 bases from J, the junction contained 10 bases not matched to a gene. CDR3 DNA: TGTGCCAGCAGCCTCCGATGGGGCGGGAGCTACAATGAGCAGTTCTTC. It is translated as CASSLRWGGSYNEQFF.

CDR3 DNA sequence: TGTGCCAGCAGTTACGTGTCCGGACAAGAGACCCAGTACTTC. Amino acids: CASSYVSGQETQYF. The chain is built from TRBV6-5 and TRBJ2-5; D is uncertain. CDR3 length: 14 amino acids. The V and J ends lost 2 bases and 2 bases respectively, with 9 bases between them. The germline V gene has CDR1 MNHEY and CDR2 SVGAGI.

This rearrangement joins TRBV29-1 to TRBJ2-7, with D perhaps matching TRBD1 (6 bases). Germline V lookup: CDR1 SQVTM, CDR2 ANQGSEA. V was trimmed by 2 bases and J by 7 bases, leaving 9 bases between them. The CDR3 consists of 11 residues. The CDR3 DNA reads TGCAGCGTTGAAACAGGGCTTGAGCAGTACTTC. It is translated as CSVETGLEQYF.

The CDR3 DNA follows: TGTGCCAGCAGCTTGCATTCGGGACAGGGCAATGAGCAGTTCTTC. As protein: CASSLHSGQGNEQFF. The rearrangement uses TRBV11-2 and TRBJ2-1; 9 bases are shared with TRBD1. The CDR3 length is 15 residues. Germline CDR1 is SGHAT and CDR2 is FQNNGV. With V trimmed by 3 bases and J by 6 bases, 6 bases remained unmatched. The full variable domain, completed using reference TRBV11-2 and TRBJ2-1, is EAGVAQSPRYKIIEKRQSVAFWCNPISGHATLYWYQQILGQGPKLLIQFQNNGVVDDSQLPKDRFSAERLKGVDSTLKIQPAKLEDSAVYLCASSLHSGQGNEQFFGPGTRLTVL.

The table lists this clonotype with many counts. The chain combines TRBV11-2 with TRBJ1-1; D is ambiguous. V was trimmed by 6 bases and J by 6 bases, leaving 26 bases between them. This CDR3 contains 17 residues. Germline CDR1 reads SGHAT; CDR2 reads FQNNGV. CDR3 sequence: CASSYPDESVKPAEAFF. The CDR3 DNA reads TGTGCCAGCAGTTACCCGGATGAGTCCGTCAAACCTGCTGAAGCTTTCTTT. Using reference TRBV11-2 and TRBJ1-1 for the parts outside the CDR3, the full variable domain is EAGVAQSPRYKIIEKRQSVAFWCNPISGHATLYWYQQILGQGPKLLIQFQNNGVVDDSQLPKDRFSAERLKGVDSTLKIQPAKLEDSAVYLCASSYPDESVKPAEAFFGQGTRLTVV.

This clonotype was seen only a few times. The J gene is TRBJ2-7, the V gene TRBV20-1; TRBD2 agrees at 10 bases. The CDR3 runs 15 residues. Per the germline V gene, CDR1 is DFQATT and CDR2 is SNEGSKA (reference sequence). V dropped 0 bases and J dropped 2; count of bases not matched to a gene: 4. The CDR3 coding sequence is TGCAGTGCTAGAGACCTAGCGGGGGACGCCTACGAGCAGTACTTC. Protein sequence: CSARDLAGDAYEQYF.

Here the CDR3 reads CATSRNRVQTQYF. CDR3 nucleotides: TGTGCCACCAGCAGAAACAGGGTACAGACCCAGTACTTC. The rearrangement joins TRBV15 to TRBJ2-5; D possibly corresponds to TRBD1 (6 bases). Germline assignment: CDR1 LNHNV and CDR2 YYDKDF (reference sequence). The CDR3 sequence is 13 residues long. V lost 2 bases, J lost 6 bases, and 10 bases lay in between.

The table lists this clonotype with many counts. The gene calls are TRBV29-1 and TRBJ1-1; TRBD1 aligns across 10 bases. V lost 5 bases, J lost 3 bases, and 6 bases stayed unmatched. Per the germline V gene, CDR1 is SQVTM and CDR2 is ANQGSEA. The CDR3 is 14 amino acids. In DNA, the CDR3 is TGCAGCGTTAGAGGACAGGGGGGACACACTGAAGCTTTCTTT. Translating it yields CSVRGQGGHTEAFF.

In its sample, this clonotype was seen a few times. V gene TRBV10-1 combines with J gene TRBJ2-2; D remains ambiguous. Trimming removed 7 bases from V and 4 bases from J, with 13 bases in between. CDR1 is WNHNN, CDR2 SYGVQD, per germline (reference sequence). This CDR3 is built from 14 residues. CDR3: CASTSDGSTGELFF. The CDR3 DNA reads TGCGCCAGCACTTCGGACGGCTCCACCGGGGAGCTGTTTTTT.

There are many counts of this clonotype. The chain joins TRBV27 to TRBJ1-6; D is uncertain. The CDR3 contains 13 residues. With 7 bases removed from V and 7 bases from J, the gap between germline ends came to 11 bases. Looked up from germline, CDR1 is MNHEY and CDR2 is SMNVEV (reference sequence). The CDR3 DNA reads TGTGCCAGCACCCCGATTCCCAATTCACCCCTCCACTTT. It specifies CASTPIPNSPLHF.